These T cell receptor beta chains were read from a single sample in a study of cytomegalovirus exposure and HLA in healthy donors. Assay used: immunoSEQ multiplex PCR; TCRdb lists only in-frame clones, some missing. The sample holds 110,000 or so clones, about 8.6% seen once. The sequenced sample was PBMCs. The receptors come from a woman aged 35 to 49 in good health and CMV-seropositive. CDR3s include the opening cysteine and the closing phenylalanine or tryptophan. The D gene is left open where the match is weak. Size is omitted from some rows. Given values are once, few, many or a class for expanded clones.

DNA: TGTGCCAGCAGCTTATCGAAGAGCTCCTACGAGCAGTACTTC; CDR3: CASSLSKSSYEQYF; V: TRBV13; D: .; size: .; J: TRBJ2-7
DNA: TGTGCCATCAGTGAGTCCAGGGGCGCGAACACTGAAGCTTTCTTT; CDR3: CAISESRGANTEAFF; V: TRBV10-3; D: .; size: few; J: TRBJ1-1
DNA: TGTGCCAGCAGTTCCCCCCAGAATCAGCCCCAGCATTTT; CDR3: CASSSPQNQPQHF; V: TRBV6-6; D: .; size: .; J: TRBJ1-5
DNA: TGTGCCAGCTCACTTCGGACAGGCTTCGAGGCCCAGCATTTT; CDR3: CASSLRTGFEAQHF; V: TRBV18; D: TRBD1; size: .; J: TRBJ1-5
DNA: TGTGCCAGCAACCAGGGGTCAGGGGGCGAGCAGTACTTC; CDR3: CASNQGSGGEQYF; V: TRBV5-4; D: TRBD1; size: .; J: TRBJ2-7
DNA: TGTGCCAGCAGCCAGGACAGGGACGATGAGCAGTTCTTC; CDR3: CASSQDRDDEQFF; V: TRBV6-1; D: TRBD1; size: .; J: TRBJ2-1
DNA: TGTGCCAGCAGCTCCGACAGGGGGGGTGAGCAGTTCTTC; CDR3: CASSSDRGGEQFF; V: TRBV7-9; D: TRBD1; size: .; J: TRBJ2-1
DNA: TGTGCCAGCAGTTACCCCCGGGGGAGGGGGGCAGATACGCAGTATTTT; CDR3: CASSYPRGRGADTQYF; V: TRBV6-6; D: .; size: few; J: TRBJ2-3
DNA: TGTGCCAGCAGTTCCGCCCCCACCGGGCAGGGGTACGAGCAGTACTTC; CDR3: CASSSAPTGQGYEQYF; V: TRBV27; D: .; size: few; J: TRBJ2-7
DNA: TGTGCCAGCAGCCACCTCAGGGGGCGGGGGGGTGAAAAACTGTTTTTT; CDR3: CASSHLRGRGGEKLFF; V: TRBV11-2; D: TRBD1; size: few; J: TRBJ1-4
DNA: TGTGCCAGCAGATTGGCCCTGGGGGGGATCGAGCAGTACTTC; CDR3: CASRLALGGIEQYF; V: TRBV5-4; D: TRBD2; size: .; J: TRBJ2-7
DNA: TGTGCCAGTAGTATAATCGGGACAGGGCCACCCCATAGCACAGATACGCAGTATTTT; CDR3: CASSIIGTGPPHSTDTQYF; V: TRBV19; D: TRBD1; size: .; J: TRBJ2-3
DNA: TGTGCCAGCAGCGGGGAGAACTACAATGAGCAGTTCTTC; CDR3: CASSGENYNEQFF; V: TRBV5-4; D: .; size: .; J: TRBJ2-1
DNA: TGCGCCAGCAGCTCGACAGGGGCGGATGAAAAACTGTTTTTT; CDR3: CASSSTGADEKLFF; V: TRBV10-1; D: TRBD1; size: .; J: TRBJ1-4
DNA: TGCGCCAGCAGCCCCCGGGACAGGCTAACTGAAGCTTTCTTT; CDR3: CASSPRDRLTEAFF; V: TRBV5-1; D: TRBD1; size: few; J: TRBJ1-1
DNA: TGTGCCAGCAGCTTAAGGGCAGGGGAAAATGAAAAACTGTTTTTT; CDR3: CASSLRAGENEKLFF; V: TRBV7-2; D: .; size: .; J: TRBJ1-4
DNA: TGCGCCAGCAGCCAAGGTACAGAGGAGACCCAGTACTTC; CDR3: CASSQGTEETQYF; V: TRBV4-1; D: .; size: few; J: TRBJ2-5
DNA: TGTGCCAGCAGTTACCAAGGGGGGGTCACAGATACGCAGTATTTT; CDR3: CASSYQGGVTDTQYF; V: TRBV6-5; D: .; size: few; J: TRBJ2-3
DNA: TGTGCCTGGAGCCAAGGGACAGCAACCGTCTATGGCTACACCTTC; CDR3: CAWSQGTATVYGYTF; V: TRBV30; D: TRBD1; size: few; J: TRBJ1-2
DNA: TGTGCCAGCAGTTCACTCCCTACAGGAGCCAACTATGGCTACACCTTC; CDR3: CASSSLPTGANYGYTF; V: TRBV28; D: .; size: .; J: TRBJ1-2
DNA: TGTGCCAGCAGAGTAGGACCTAGGGGTGGCACTGAAGCTTTCTTT; CDR3: CASRVGPRGGTEAFF; V: TRBV2; D: .; size: .; J: TRBJ1-1
DNA: TGTGCCAGCAGCGAGGACACACACGGGGGAGAGACCCAGTACTTC; CDR3: CASSEDTHGGETQYF; V: TRBV9; D: .; size: .; J: TRBJ2-5
DNA: TGTGCCAGCAGTGAAGGACAGGGGGCTGAAAAACTGTTTTTT; CDR3: CASSEGQGAEKLFF; V: TRBV6-1; D: TRBD1; size: .; J: TRBJ1-4
DNA: TGTGCCATCAGAGACAGGGGTAGCAATCAGCCCCAGCATTTT; CDR3: CAIRDRGSNQPQHF; V: TRBV10-3; D: TRBD1; size: .; J: TRBJ1-5
DNA: TGTGTCAGAAGCTTAAGTCTGGGGACAGGGATCTACGAGCAGTACTTC; CDR3: CVRSLSLGTGIYEQYF; V: TRBV7-5; D: .; size: few; J: TRBJ2-7
DNA: TGTGCCAGCAGCCCCGGGACAGGGATTCGTGGAAACACCATATATTTT; CDR3: CASSPGTGIRGNTIYF; V: TRBV5-4; D: TRBD1; size: .; J: TRBJ1-3
DNA: TGTGCCAGCAGCTTGAGCCCCCGGGACAGGTTTTATGGCAACTATGGCTACACCTTC; CDR3: CASSLSPRDRFYGNYGYTF; V: TRBV5-5; D: TRBD1; size: few; J: TRBJ1-2
DNA: TGTGCCAGCAGTTCTAGACAGGGAAGCGTTCAGCCCCAGCATTTT; CDR3: CASSSRQGSVQPQHF; V: TRBV7-2; D: TRBD1; size: few; J: TRBJ1-5
DNA: TGCAGCGTGGCCCAGGGGACCAATCAGCCCCAGCATTTT; CDR3: CSVAQGTNQPQHF; V: TRBV29-1; D: .; size: .; J: TRBJ1-5
DNA: TGTGCCAGCAGCGTTGGGACAGGGGTATCTGAAAAACTGTTTTTT; CDR3: CASSVGTGVSEKLFF; V: TRBV5-5; D: TRBD1; size: .; J: TRBJ1-4
DNA: TGTGCCAGCTCACCTGACGGGGGGGACTATGGCTACACCTTC; CDR3: CASSPDGGDYGYTF; V: TRBV18; D: .; size: few; J: TRBJ1-2
DNA: TGCAGCGCCATGCAACATGACCGGGACTATGGCTACACCTTC; CDR3: CSAMQHDRDYGYTF; V: TRBV29-1; D: .; size: .; J: TRBJ1-2
DNA: TGTGCCACCAGCAGAGGTAATAGAGGGCTGATTAATTCACCCCTCCACTTT; CDR3: CATSRGNRGLINSPLHF; V: TRBV15; D: .; size: few; J: TRBJ1-6
DNA: TGTGCCAGCAGCCCCCAGCCAGGGCAATTTGGTAATGAGCAGTTCTTC; CDR3: CASSPQPGQFGNEQFF; V: TRBV11-2; D: .; size: few; J: TRBJ2-1
DNA: TGTGCCAGCTCACGAAGCTCCGGGACTAACTCCTACGAGCAGTACTTC; CDR3: CASSRSSGTNSYEQYF; V: TRBV18; D: TRBD2; size: .; J: TRBJ2-7
DNA: TGTGCCACCAGCAGAGATCAGCGGGAAAAACTGTTTTTT; CDR3: CATSRDQREKLFF; V: TRBV15; D: .; size: few; J: TRBJ1-4
DNA: TGTGCCAGCAGCTCAGGACTAGCGGGGGGTAAAACCCAGTACTTC; CDR3: CASSSGLAGGKTQYF; V: TRBV7-2; D: TRBD2; size: .; J: TRBJ2-5
DNA: TGTGCCAGCAGTGTACAGGGGCGGAGGAACACTGAAGCTTTCTTT; CDR3: CASSVQGRRNTEAFF; V: TRBV6-1; D: TRBD1; size: .; J: TRBJ1-1
DNA: TGTGCCAGCTCACCACGGCAGGCTGGGGGCGATCTGAATGAGCAGTTCTTC; CDR3: CASSPRQAGGDLNEQFF; V: TRBV18; D: .; size: few; J: TRBJ2-1
DNA: TGTGCCAGCAGCTTGTCGGGTCAGTCTACTTACGAGCAGTACTTC; CDR3: CASSLSGQSTYEQYF; V: TRBV5-6; D: .; size: .; J: TRBJ2-7
DNA: TGTGCCAGCAGTCCTCAAGCGGGGGCGGAGACCCAGTACTTC; CDR3: CASSPQAGAETQYF; V: TRBV14; D: TRBD2; size: .; J: TRBJ2-5
DNA: TGTGCCTGGAGGGACAGGAGCCGCGGTAACTATGGCTACACCTTC; CDR3: CAWRDRSRGNYGYTF; V: TRBV30; D: TRBD1; size: .; J: TRBJ1-2
DNA: TGTGCCAGTAAACAGCGGAACTCCATCGAAGGAAACACCATATATTTT; CDR3: CASKQRNSIEGNTIYF; V: TRBV19; D: .; size: few; J: TRBJ1-3
DNA: TGTGCCAGCTCGGGGGACCTGACAGGGAATGGGTACTTC; CDR3: CASSGDLTGNGYF; V: TRBV6-6; D: .; size: .; J: TRBJ2-7
DNA: TGTGCCAGCTCACCAGGAGGAGGGGGCAATCAGCCCCAGCATTTT; CDR3: CASSPGGGGNQPQHF; V: TRBV18; D: .; size: .; J: TRBJ1-5
DNA: TGTGCCAGCACAGAAATCTACGAGCAGTACTTC; CDR3: CASTEIYEQYF; V: TRBV6-1; D: .; size: few; J: TRBJ2-7
DNA: TGCGCCAGCAGCTACACGGGTACTGGGGGCGCGGATAGAACGAGTGAAGCTTTCTTT; CDR3: CASSYTGTGGADRTSEAFF; V: TRBV5-1; D: .; size: few; J: TRBJ1-1
DNA: TGTGCCAGCTCCCCGACCAGGACAAGCGAACTATCCACTGAAGCTTTCTTT; CDR3: CASSPTRTSELSTEAFF; V: TRBV2; D: .; size: .; J: TRBJ1-1
DNA: TGTGCCAGCTCACCACTAGGGGGCCCCGACGAGCAGTACTTC; CDR3: CASSPLGGPDEQYF; V: TRBV18; D: TRBD1; size: few; J: TRBJ2-7
DNA: TGTGCCAGCAGTAAGCCGGGGTTCTCCTACAATGAGCAGTTCTTC; CDR3: CASSKPGFSYNEQFF; V: TRBV6-5; D: .; size: .; J: TRBJ2-1
DNA: TGTGCCACCGGGAGGGCTACCTACGAGCAGTACTTC; CDR3: CATGRATYEQYF; V: TRBV5-8; D: TRBD2; size: .; J: TRBJ2-7
DNA: TGTGCAAGTCGCTTAGTAGCAGGGGATAGCAATCAGCCCCAGCATTTT; CDR3: CASRLVAGDSNQPQHF; V: TRBV12-2; D: .; size: few; J: TRBJ1-5
DNA: TGTGCCAGCAGTTTAGGTGGGCTCCAGAATGGCTACACCTTC; CDR3: CASSLGGLQNGYTF; V: TRBV28; D: .; size: few; J: TRBJ1-2
DNA: TGTGCCAGCAGGCCGGGATGGGGGGGCTACGAGCAGTACTTC; CDR3: CASRPGWGGYEQYF; V: TRBV6-1; D: TRBD2; size: few; J: TRBJ2-7